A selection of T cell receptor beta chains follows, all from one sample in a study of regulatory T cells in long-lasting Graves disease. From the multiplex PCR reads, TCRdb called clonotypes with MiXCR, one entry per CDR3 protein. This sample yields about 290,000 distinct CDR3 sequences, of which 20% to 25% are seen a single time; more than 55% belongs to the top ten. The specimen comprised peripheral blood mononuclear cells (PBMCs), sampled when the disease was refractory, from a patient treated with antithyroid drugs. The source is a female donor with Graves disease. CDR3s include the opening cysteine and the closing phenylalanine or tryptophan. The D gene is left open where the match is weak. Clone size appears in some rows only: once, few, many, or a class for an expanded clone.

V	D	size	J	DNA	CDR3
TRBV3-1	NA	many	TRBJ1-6	TGTGCCAGCAGCCAAGAAGATCGGAATTCACCCCTCCACTTT	CASSQEDRNSPLHF
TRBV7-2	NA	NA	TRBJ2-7	TGTGCCAGCAGCGCCCTAGCGTCTACCTCCTACGAGCAGTACTTC	CASSALASTSYEQYF
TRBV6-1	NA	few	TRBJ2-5	TGTGCCAGCAGTACAGGGGGGGGGCAAGAGACCCAGTACTTC	CASSTGGGQETQYF
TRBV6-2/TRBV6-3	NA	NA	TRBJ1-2	TGTGCCTGCGAACGCCGGCCCGCGGGCTACACCTTC	CACERRPAGYTF
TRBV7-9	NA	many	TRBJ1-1	TGTGCCAGCATATCGGTTCCAGGGTCGGGTGAAGCTTTCTTT	CASISVPGSGEAFF
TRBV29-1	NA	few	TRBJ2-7	TGCAGCGTTGAAGATCTCCTCTACGAGCAGTACTTC	CSVEDLLYEQYF
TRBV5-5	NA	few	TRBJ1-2	TGTGCCAGCAGCTTATTACTAGGGGGAGGAGATGGCTACACCTTC	CASSLLLGGGDGYTF
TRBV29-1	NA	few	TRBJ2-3	TGCAGCGTTGCCCCACCCACAGATACGCAGTATTTT	CSVAPPTDTQYF
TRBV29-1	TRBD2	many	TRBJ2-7	TGCAGCGTTCTGACTAGCGGGAGTTACGAGCAGTACTTC	CSVLTSGSYEQYF
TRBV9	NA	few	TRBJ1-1	TGTGCCAGCAGCGTAGGTGGTGAGGGCACTGAAGCTTTCTTT	CASSVGGEGTEAFF
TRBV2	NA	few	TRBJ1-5	TGTGCCAGCAGGGAACCGACAGCTATCGGCAATCAGCCCCAGCATTTT	CASREPTAIGNQPQHF
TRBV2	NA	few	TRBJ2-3	TGTGCCAGCAGTGGGGACAGCACAGATACGCAGTATTTT	CASSGDSTDTQYF
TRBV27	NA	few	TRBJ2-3	TGTGCCAGCAGTTTAAACGGGACCCGCACAGATACGCAGTATTTT	CASSLNGTRTDTQYF
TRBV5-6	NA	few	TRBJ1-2	TGTGCCAGCAGCGCCTGGACAGTCTCTAACTATGGCTACACCTTC	CASSAWTVSNYGYTF
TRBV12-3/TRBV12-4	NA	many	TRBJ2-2	TGTGCCAGCAGGGGGAGAGCGGCAGGGGAAACCGGGGAGCTGTTTTTT	CASRGRAAGETGELFF
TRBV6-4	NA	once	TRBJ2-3	TGTGCCAGCAGTGAAGGGGGCACAGATACGCAGTATTTT	CASSEGGTDTQYF
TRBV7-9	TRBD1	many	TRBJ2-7	TGTGCCAGCAGACCCAGGACAGGGGGCATAGACGAGCAGTACTTC	CASRPRTGGIDEQYF